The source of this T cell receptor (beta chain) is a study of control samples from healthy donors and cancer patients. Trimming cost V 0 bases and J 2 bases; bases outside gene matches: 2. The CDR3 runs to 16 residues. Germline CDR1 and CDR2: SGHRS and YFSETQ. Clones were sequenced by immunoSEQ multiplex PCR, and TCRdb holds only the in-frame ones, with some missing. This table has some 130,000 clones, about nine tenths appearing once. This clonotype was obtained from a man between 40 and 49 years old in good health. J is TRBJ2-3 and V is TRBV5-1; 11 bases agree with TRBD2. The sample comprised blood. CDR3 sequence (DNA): TGCGCCAGCAGCTTGGGACTAGCGGGGTTCACAGATACGCAGTATTTT. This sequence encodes CASSLGLAGFTDTQYF.